Below, one T cell receptor (beta chain) is given with its context. Its matching antigen is unknown. Other DNA sequences in this sample translate to the same CDR3. The CDR3 sequence is 11 residues long. Germline V gene data show CDR1 as MNHNS and CDR2 as SASEGT. V was cut by 7 bases and J by 3 bases, with 7 bases left in between. The table came from immunoSEQ multiplex PCR; TCRdb's copy has only in-frame clones and leaves some out. The table shows some 57,000 clones, with under 90% occurring only once. This sample stems from a study of OX40 agonist ivuxolimab in advanced cancers. Broader study findings: Individuals who were partial responders at 0.1-3.0 mg/kg had clonal expansion that ranked among the lowest. Normalized T-cell clonal expansion was also low in a subset of nonresponders.

The clonotype was recovered from an adult with an advanced solid tumor such as melanoma, head and neck, liver or kidney cancer. The sequenced sample was CD4+ or CD8+ T cells sorted from blood, obtained in a trial of the OX40 agonist ivuxolimab. The rearrangement uses TRBV6-1 and TRBJ2-7; the D is unclear. CDR3 DNA: TGTGCCAGCAAAGGCATCTACGAGCAGTACTTC. Its translation: CASKGIYEQYF.